The 28 T cell receptor beta chains given below trace back to one sample, sequenced in a study of T cells in Graves' hyperthyroidism and ophthalmopathy. Amplification targeted TCR beta CDR3 regions from RNA transcripts. The TCR CDR3 was amplified in a first-round RT-PCR using the HTBI primer set. In TCRdb, the multiplex PCR reads were re-called with MiXCR into one record per CDR3 protein. The table has 250,000 or so distinct CDR3 sequences, roughly 15% seen once. The sample consisted of blood. The receptors were gathered from a woman aged 50 to 60 with Graves' hyperthyroidism that later progressed to Graves' ophthalmopathy.

This clonotype was picked up a small number of times. DNA for the CDR3: TGTGCCAGCAGTCCAACGATAACCCAAGGCTACACCTTC. Amino acid sequence: CASSPTITQGYTF. The chain combines TRBV6-1 with TRBJ1-2; D is unresolved. The V gene's germline CDR1 is MNHNS and CDR2 SASEGT. V was shortened by 5 bases and J by 8 bases, with 15 bases between the two germline ends. This CDR3 has 13 amino acids.

This clonotype appeared a few times. The CDR3 is CASSFLGGSSEAFF. For the CDR3, the DNA is TGTGCCAGCAGTTTTCTCGGGGGAAGCTCTGAAGCTTTCTTT. The genes are TRBV28 and TRBJ1-1; weak D call: TRBD1 (5 bases). This CDR3 has 14 residues. V was pared by 3 bases and J by 6 bases, with 14 bases between. Germline lookup yields CDR1 MDHEN and CDR2 SYDVKM.

The chain recombines TRBV4-1 with TRBJ2-7, with TRBD2 matching over 8 bases. Germline trimming cut 1 base from V and 4 bases from J; bases unmatched to any gene: 15. CDR1 and CDR2 from the germline V gene are MGHRA and YSYEKL. This CDR3 has 18 residues. The CDR3 DNA is TGCGCCAGCAGCCAAGGAACAAGTGGAGCGGGGGTGCTGTACGAGCAGTACTTC. Protein: CASSQGTSGAGVLYEQYF.

This clonotype showed up just a few times. The chain carries TRBV4-1 and TRBJ2-3; D is unresolved. Looked up from germline, CDR1 is MGHRA and CDR2 is YSYEKL. Trimming took 4 bases from V and 8 from J, leaving 19 bases between them. The CDR3 is made up of 15 amino acids. CDR3 sequence (DNA): TGCGCCAGCAGCCCTCGGGCGGCCGGGCGCGGTACGCAGTATTTT. The encoded protein is CASSPRAAGRGTQYF.

This clonotype was counted ten times or more. The J gene is TRBJ1-2, the V gene TRBV6-1; D is unclear. CDR3 length equals 17 residues. Trimming left V 2 bases short and J 0 bases short, with 16 bases between. Germline V lookup: CDR1 MNHNS, CDR2 SASEGT. CDR3 loop: CASSERYYRDTNYGYTF. The CDR3 DNA sequence: TGTGCCAGCAGTGAACGGTATTATAGGGATACTAACTATGGCTACACCTTC.

The chain employs TRBV10-3 and TRBJ2-2; D is unresolved. This CDR3 region has 11 residues. The ends were cut back, 7 bases at V and 8 bases at J, with 8 bases in the middle. Germline CDR1 reads ENHRY; CDR2 reads SYGVKD. The CDR3 loop reads CAIMVRGELFF. The CDR3 region has the DNA TGTGCCATCATGGTTCGGGGGGAGCTGTTTTTT.

This clonotype was observed many times. The rearrangement joins TRBV5-1 to TRBJ2-3, with D possibly matching TRBD2 (6 bases). The ends were cut back, 4 bases at V and 4 bases at J, with 13 bases in the middle. The CDR3 totals 14 residues. In germline, CDR1 is SGHRS, CDR2 YFSETQ. The CDR3 DNA follows: TGCGCCAGCAGCCCGGGGACTCCGGCAGATACGCAGTATTTT. Translated, it gives CASSPGTPADTQYF.

The chain has TRBV2 and TRBJ1-1; TRBD1 is a possible D gene (6 bases). There are 14 residues in the CDR3. Germline V gene sequence: CDR1 SNHLY, CDR2 FYNNEI. Trimming took 9 bases from V and 0 from J, leaving 14 bases between them. CDR3 in DNA: TGTGCCAGTACTACTACAGGGCTGAACACTGAAGCTTTCTTT. Translated, it gives CASTTTGLNTEAFF.

Ten or more counts support this clonotype. The rearrangement uses TRBV3-1 and TRBJ1-5, with 7 positions matching TRBD1. With V trimmed by 4 bases and J by 1 base, 4 bases remained unmatched. The germline gives CDR1 LGHDT, CDR2 YNNKEL (reference sequence). The CDR3 has 15 amino acids. The CDR3 coding sequence is TGTGCCAGCAGCCGCGGGACAGTGAGCAATCAGCCCCAGCATTTT. Translation gives CASSRGTVSNQPQHF.

The V call is TRBV3-1, the J call TRBJ2-1; D call uncertain. The CDR3 runs to 15 residues. Trimming left V 4 bases short and J 0 bases short, with 10 bases between. Germline values: CDR1 LGHDT, CDR2 YNNKEL (reference sequence). CDR3: CASSPTRNSYNEQFF. For the CDR3, the DNA is TGTGCCAGCAGCCCCACCAGGAACTCCTACAATGAGCAGTTCTTC.

This clonotype was picked up many times. V and J are TRBV5-1 and TRBJ1-2; perhaps TRBD1 as D (6 bases). The CDR3 extends over 14 amino acids. CDR1 SGHRS and CDR2 YFSETQ come from the germline V gene. Deletions cut 4 bases from V and 6 bases from J, with 16 bases between. This CDR3 is CASSLSGGADGYTF. As DNA, the CDR3 is TGCGCCAGCAGCCTCTCCGGGGGGGCGGATGGCTACACCTTC. The variable domain in full, completed from reference TRBV5-1 and TRBJ1-2, reads KAGVTQTPRYLIKTRGQQVTLSCSPISGHRSVSWYQQTPGQGLQFLFEYFSETQRNKGNFPGRFSGRQFSNSRSEMNVSTLELGDSALYLCASSLSGGADGYTFGSGTRLTVV.

This clonotype was seen a handful of times. This chain uses TRBV9 with TRBJ2-2, with D perhaps matching TRBD2 (5 bases). The CDR3 length is 14 residues. From germline, CDR1 is SGDLS and CDR2 YYNGEE. V lost 0 bases and J lost 4, with 7 bases in between. The CDR3 reads CASSVGRVTGELFF. CDR3 sequence (DNA): TGTGCCAGCAGCGTAGGGCGGGTCACCGGGGAGCTGTTTTTT.

This clonotype was found many times. The chain joins TRBV11-1 to TRBJ2-5, with D perhaps TRBD1 (5 bases). CDR3 length: 16 amino acids. CDR1 is SGHAT, CDR2 FQDESV, per germline (reference sequence). The V gene lost 5 bases and the J gene lost 5 bases, with 21 bases spanning the gap. CDR3 amino acids: CASSALMTAKGETQYF. The CDR3 DNA sequence: TGTGCCAGCAGCGCCCTAATGACAGCTAAGGGGGAGACCCAGTACTTC.

The gene calls are TRBV27 and TRBJ1-1; 8 bases map to TRBD1. CDR1 is MNHEY and CDR2 is SMNVEV in the germline V gene (reference sequence). The CDR3 contains 14 residues. The J segment lost 6 bases and the V segment lost 1 base, leaving 4 bases of the junction unmatched. CDR3 DNA: TGTGCCAGCAGTTTATTCGGACAGGGCCCTGAAGCTTTCTTT. Translated: CASSLFGQGPEAFF.

This clonotype was observed a few times. This chain links TRBV14 with TRBJ1-6; 7 bases are shared with TRBD1. The CDR3 is 15 amino acids. Germline V gene sequence: CDR1 SGHDN, CDR2 FVKESK. Losses at the gene ends were 4 bases for V and 8 bases for J; bases not matched to a gene: 8. DNA for the CDR3: TGTGCCAGCAGCCGTTGGACAGGAGATTATTCACCCCTCCACTTT. Protein product: CASSRWTGDYSPLHF.

This clonotype was recorded a few times. This chain joins TRBV9 and TRBJ2-7; D ambiguous. Trimming pared 3 bases from V and 5 bases from J, leaving 18 bases between. The CDR3 contains 15 residues. CDR1 is SGDLS and CDR2 is YYNGEE in the germline V gene. CDR3 region: CASSASSRSYDEQYF. CDR3 coding DNA: TGTGCCAGCAGCGCCTCATCGAGGTCCTACGACGAGCAGTACTTC.

This clonotype was recorded a few times. The chain combines TRBV6-1 with TRBJ1-1; TRBD1 aligns across 7 bases. V lost 7 bases and J lost 6; bases outside the gene matches: 11. This CDR3 has 14 amino acids. Germline CDR1 reads MNHNS; CDR2 reads SASEGT. The CDR3 DNA sequence: TGTGCCAGCAAGGAGGTAGCAGGGGGTGCTGAAGCTTTCTTT. Translated: CASKEVAGGAEAFF.

The chain employs TRBV29-1 and TRBJ1-1; maybe TRBD1 (6 bases). V lost 7 bases, J lost 0 bases, and 18 bases lay in between. Per the germline V gene, CDR1 is SQVTM and CDR2 is ANQGSEA. CDR3 length: 15 amino acids. CDR3 nucleotide sequence: TGCAGCGCGTCGGGGTGGGGGCGGGTGAACACTGAAGCTTTCTTT. It is translated as CSASGWGRVNTEAFF.

To note about this clonotype: A much larger clonotype is one base distant, so this may be a read error. V gene TRBV11-2 combines with J gene TRBJ2-7; no clear D gene. CDR1 and CDR2 (germline): SGHAT, FQNNGV. V lost 6 bases, J lost 7 bases, and 19 bases lay in between. This CDR3 comprises 14 residues. CDR3 coding DNA: TGTGCCAGCAGGGAGAAGAGCTCTGAGCTTGAGCAGTACTTC. Translation: CASREKSSELEQYF. Variable domain in full (rest from reference TRBV11-2 and TRBJ2-7): EAGVAQSPRYKIIEKRQSVAFWCNPISGHATLYWYQQILGQGPKLLIQFQNNGVVDDSQLPKDRFSAERLKGVDSTLKIQPAKLEDSAVYLCASREKSSELEQYFGPGTRLTVT.

As to this clonotype: Given a much more abundant clone one base away, this may be a read error. This chain uses TRBV12-3 or TRBV12-4 with TRBJ2-7; D gene unclear. The germline V and J ends were trimmed by 7 bases and 0 bases, with 10 bases remaining between them. The CDR3 extends over 13 amino acids. CDR3 nucleotide sequence: TGTGCCAGCAACGGACCTGTCTCCTACGAGCAGTACTTC. Translation: CASNGPVSYEQYF.

This clonotype was seen ten or more times. The V and J genes are TRBV19 and TRBJ1-1; no clear D gene. This CDR3 is built from 16 residues. The germline gives CDR1 LNHDA, CDR2 SQIVND (reference sequence). Trimming removed 6 bases at V and 1 base at J, with 18 bases between. CDR3 protein: CASRRGSLAGNTEAFF. The CDR3 coding sequence is TGTGCCAGTAGGCGAGGCTCCCTCGCGGGGAACACTGAAGCTTTCTTT. Using reference TRBV19 and TRBJ1-1 for the parts outside the CDR3, the full variable domain is DGGITQSPKYLFRKEGQNVTLSCEQNLNHDAMYWYRQDPGQGLRLIYYSQIVNDFQKGDIAEGYSVSREKKESFPLTVTSAQKNPTAFYLCASRRGSLAGNTEAFFGQGTRLTVV.

The chain has TRBV18 and TRBJ1-3; 8 nucleotides match TRBD1. Trimming took 3 bases from V and 4 from J; bases not matched to a gene: 8. This CDR3 region has 16 residues. CDR1 KGHSH and CDR2 LQKENI come from the germline V gene. The CDR3 DNA reads as TGTGCCAGCTCACCCCAGCAGGGGGCGAACGGAAACACCATATATTTT. Translating it yields CASSPQQGANGNTIYF.

With respect to this clonotype: A junction end diverges from the germline sequence, so it may reflect a read error. This chain connects TRBV4-1 to TRBJ2-7; 7 bases are a match to TRBD1. Germline CDR1 and CDR2: MGHRA and YSYEKL. The CDR3 is made up of 17 amino acids. The CDR3 DNA reads as TGTGCCAGCAGCCGAGGCCTTCGACAGGGAAGCTCCTACGAGCAGTACTTC. Amino acids: CASSRGLRQGSSYEQYF.

This chain joins TRBV9 and TRBJ2-2, with D perhaps TRBD1 or TRBD2 (5 bases each). Germline-derived CDR1 and CDR2 are SGDLS and YYNGEE. The V end lost 4 bases, the J end lost 0 bases, and 10 bases lay between the germline ends. The length of the CDR3 is 15 residues. This CDR3 reads CASSQGRTNTGELFF. Here the CDR3 DNA reads TGTGCCAGCAGCCAGGGACGCACGAACACCGGGGAGCTGTTTTTT.

The sample holds many counts of this clonotype. Its ends do not fully match the called genes, so a read error is possible. The chain recombines TRBV2 with TRBJ1-1; tentatively, D is TRBD1 (6 bases). The germline V gene encodes CDR1 SNHLY and CDR2 FYNNEI. CDR3 length equals 16 residues. The CDR3 reads CASNESSGAGVTEAFF. The CDR3 region has the DNA TGTGCCAGCAATGAATCGTCAGGGGCCGGGGTCACTGAAGCTTTCTTT.

This clonotype has at least ten counts. The rearrangement joins TRBV5-1 to TRBJ2-1; 14 bases agree with TRBD2. V trimming: 7 bases; J trimming: 6 bases; junction bases outside the gene matches: 3. CDR3 size: 14 residues. Germline values: CDR1 SGHRS, CDR2 YFSETQ. The CDR3 sequence is CASGTSGSINEQFF. The CDR3 DNA follows: TGCGCCAGCGGGACTAGCGGGAGTATCAATGAGCAGTTCTTC.

The table lists this clonotype with a few counts. V is TRBV7-9 and J is TRBJ1-2; weak D call: TRBD1 (6 bases). Germline CDR1 SEHNR, CDR2 FQNEAQ (reference sequence). This CDR3 region has 16 residues. V dropped 5 bases and J dropped 8 bases, with 24 bases sitting between them. The CDR3 reads CASSILRDIVTSGYTF. CDR3 DNA: TGTGCCAGCAGCATCCTCCGGGACATAGTCACGAGCGGCTACACCTTC.

There are many counts of this clonotype. V and J are TRBV2 and TRBJ2-1, with D possibly TRBD1 on 5 matching bases. V dropped 5 bases and J dropped 2 bases, with 10 bases sitting between them. Germline CDR1 and CDR2: SNHLY and FYNNEI. CDR3 length equals 14 residues. Here the CDR3 reads CASSLQGTYNEQFF. CDR3 bases: TGTGCCAGCAGTTTGCAGGGAACCTACAATGAGCAGTTCTTC.